Below, 26 T cell receptor beta chains from the same sample are listed, as sequenced in a study of cytomegalovirus exposure and HLA in healthy donors (dated by TCRdb to the late 2010s). The library relied on the immunoSEQ multiplex PCR assay. Entries here come from immuneACCESS through TCRdb and include only in-frame sequences with V and J called. Some clones fail to appear in such tables; in the studies checked, an unresolved V gene covers under half of the shortfall, and the cause of the remainder is unknown. This sample lists 150,000 or so clones; 87% were detected once. The top ten constitute 1.4% of the sample. The specimen sequenced was PBMCs. The origin of the receptors is a woman younger than 45 in good health and CMV-seronegative.

The rearrangement joins TRBV7-2 to TRBJ2-7, with 8 bases that match TRBD2. V lost 4 bases, J lost 2 bases, and 16 bases stayed unmatched. The CDR3 runs 18 residues. Germline V CDR1 and CDR2: SGHTA, FQGNSA. The CDR3 sequence is CASSSVPLSGVWTYEQYF. The CDR3 bases are TGTGCCAGCAGCTCCGTACCGCTTAGCGGGGTATGGACCTACGAGCAGTACTTC.

The chain employs TRBV4-1 and TRBJ2-5; 11 bases line up with TRBD1. Germline CDR1 is MGHRA and CDR2 is YSYEKL. Germline trimming cut 0 bases from V and 6 bases from J; bases unmatched to any gene: 9. The CDR3 has 17 residues. Written as DNA, the CDR3 is TGCGCCAGCAGCCAAGAGGGGACAGGGGGGTCCCTGCAGACCCAGTACTTC. Its protein is CASSQEGTGGSLQTQYF.

The chain joins TRBV19 to TRBJ2-3; possibly TRBD2 for D (6 bases). V lost 5 bases, J lost 2 bases, and 14 bases lay in between. The germline V gene encodes CDR1 LNHDA and CDR2 SQIVND (reference sequence). CDR3 length equals 15 residues. CDR3 in amino acids: CASSPGGGDTDTQYF. In DNA form, the CDR3 reads TGTGCCAGTAGTCCAGGAGGCGGGGACACAGATACGCAGTATTTT.

The chain uses TRBV6-1 and TRBJ2-5; D ambiguous. Germline loops: CDR1 MNHNS, CDR2 SASEGT. V was shortened by 4 bases and J by 2 bases, with 11 bases between the two germline ends. The CDR3 totals 14 residues. CDR3 DNA: TGTGCCAGCAGTGCTTATAACTCACAAGAGACCCAGTACTTC. This sequence encodes CASSAYNSQETQYF.

The chain carries TRBV5-6 and TRBJ2-7; 9 bases are a match to TRBD1. From germline, CDR1 is SGHDT and CDR2 YYEEEE. J lost 0 bases, V lost 1 base, and 11 bases had no gene match. There are 18 residues in the CDR3. The CDR3 DNA sequence: TGTGCCAGCAGCTTGCCTTCCCTTGGGACAGGGTTCTCCTACGAGCAGTACTTC. Translated, it gives CASSLPSLGTGFSYEQYF. Combining the CDR3 with reference TRBV5-6 and TRBJ2-7 gives the whole variable domain DAGVTQSPTHLIKTRGQQVTLRCSPKSGHDTVSWYQQALGQGPQFIFQYYEEEERQRGNFPDRFSGHQFPNYSSELNVNALLLGDSALYLCASSLPSLGTGFSYEQYFGPGTRLTVT.

This clone has only one observation. The chain employs TRBV18 and TRBJ1-3, with 9 bases matching TRBD1. The V and J ends lost 5 bases and 1 base, in that order; junction bases with no gene match: 3. This CDR3 is 15 amino acids long. The germline CDR1 and CDR2 sequences are KGHSH and LQKENI. The CDR3 DNA reads as TGTGCCAGCTCAAGCGGGACAGGGTCTGGAAACACCATATATTTT. It yields the protein CASSSGTGSGNTIYF.

V usage is TRBV29-1 and J usage is TRBJ1-4; D is uncertain. Trimming took off 3 bases at V and 8 bases at J, with 13 bases between the two ends. Germline CDR1 SQVTM, CDR2 ANQGSEA. The CDR3 has 13 residues. The CDR3 reads CSVEAESGEKLFF. Written as DNA, the CDR3 is TGCAGCGTTGAGGCAGAGTCAGGCGAAAAACTGTTTTTT.

The rearrangement joins TRBV19 to TRBJ1-6, with TRBD1 matching over 7 bases. V gave up 8 bases and J gave up 0 bases; unmatched junction bases: 7. Germline CDR1 LNHDA, CDR2 SQIVND (reference sequence). This CDR3 comprises 16 residues. The DNA for the CDR3 is TGTGCCAGTTCGACGGGACAGCGCTCCTATAATTCACCCCTCCACTTT. Translation: CASSTGQRSYNSPLHF.

The CDR3 DNA follows: TGTGCCAGCAGTTACTCCGGTTCACCCCTCCACTTT. Protein sequence: CASSYSGSPLHF. J is TRBJ1-6 and V is TRBV6-6; D is ambiguous. Germline V lookup: CDR1 MNHNY, CDR2 SVGAGI (reference sequence). Trimming pared 0 bases from V and 9 bases from J, leaving 3 bases between. The CDR3 is 12 amino acids.

The chain uses TRBV19 and TRBJ1-5, with 10 bases that match TRBD1. Germline V gene lookup returns CDR1 LNHDA and CDR2 SQIVND (reference sequence). After removal of 3 bases from V and 5 bases from J, the junction contained 4 bases not matched to a gene. This CDR3 region has 15 residues. The CDR3 sequence is CASSMFGTGDQPQHF. For the CDR3, the DNA is TGTGCCAGTAGTATGTTTGGGACAGGGGATCAGCCCCAGCATTTT.

This chain connects TRBV7-6 to TRBJ2-1; D might be TRBD2 (6 bases). CDR1 is SGHVS, CDR2 FNYEAQ, per germline. There are 16 residues in the CDR3. Trimming took 3 bases from V and 2 from J, leaving 14 bases between them. DNA of the CDR3: TGTGCCAGCAGCTTTTTGGGCGGGGCCACCTACAATGAGCAGTTCTTC. This sequence encodes CASSFLGGATYNEQFF.

DNA for the CDR3: TGTGCCAGCAGCCACTCTATCGGGGAGTACGAGCAGTACTTC. This sequence encodes CASSHSIGEYEQYF. This chain joins TRBV5-6 and TRBJ2-7; maybe TRBD2 (5 bases). The CDR3 consists of 14 residues. V lost 4 bases to trimming and J lost 4 bases, with 15 bases between them. Per the germline V gene, CDR1 is SGHDT and CDR2 is YYEEEE.

The CDR3 DNA reads as TGTGCCAGCAGCCCTCAGACAGGAACGAACACTGAAGCTTTCTTT. Protein: CASSPQTGTNTEAFF. V usage is TRBV11-2 and J usage is TRBJ1-1, with D perhaps matching TRBD1 (6 bases). Trimming took off 5 bases at V and 1 base at J, with 14 bases between the two ends. The CDR3 is 15 residues long. Germline-derived CDR1 and CDR2 are SGHAT and FQNNGV.

The chain employs TRBV4-2 and TRBJ1-4, with 9 bases fitting TRBD1. V dropped 5 bases and J dropped 7; count of bases not matched to a gene: 14. Germline CDR1 and CDR2: LGHNA and YNFKEQ. The CDR3 consists of 17 residues. The CDR3 reads CASSSRGQGPSGEKLFF. CDR3 nucleotides: TGTGCCAGCAGCTCCAGGGGACAGGGCCCCTCCGGTGAAAAACTGTTTTTT.

This clone is a singleton in its sample. The chain employs TRBV15 and TRBJ1-4; D may be TRBD1 (6 bases). Trimming shortened V by 0 bases and J by 8 bases, and 13 bases separated the two germline ends. The CDR3 covers 15 residues. CDR1 is LNHNV, CDR2 YYDKDF, per germline (reference sequence). The CDR3 nucleotides read TGTGCCACCAGCAGAGATCTATTAGGACAGGAAAAACTGTTTTTT. Translated, it gives CATSRDLLGQEKLFF.

As to this clone: This same CDR3 is encoded by further DNA sequences in the sample. The chain links TRBV5-1 to TRBJ2-3, with 8 positions matching TRBD2. The junction had 2 bases not matched to a gene; V was cut back by 0 bases and J by 2 bases. Germline CDR1 and CDR2: SGHRS and YFSETQ. The CDR3 runs 15 residues. The CDR3 loop is CASSLAGGSTDTQYF. The CDR3 region has the DNA TGCGCCAGCAGCTTGGCGGGGGGGTCCACAGATACGCAGTATTTT.

The V call is TRBV6-1, the J call TRBJ2-7; TRBD2 might be the D (6 bases). The CDR3 runs to 11 residues. V was pared by 5 bases and J by 6 bases, with 8 bases between. Germline V gene data show CDR1 as MNHNS and CDR2 as SASEGT. In nucleotides, the CDR3 is TGTGCCAGCAGTATGGGAGGCGAGCAGTACTTC. This translates into CASSMGGEQYF.

The rearrangement joins TRBV25-1 to TRBJ2-1, with 14 positions matching TRBD2. The germline gives CDR1 MGHDK, CDR2 SYGVNS. The CDR3 sequence is 16 residues long. Unmatched junction bases numbered 7, after V lost 9 bases and J lost 3 bases. Here the CDR3 DNA reads TGTGCCAGTACCAAAGGACTAGCGGGGGGCTACAATGAGCAGTTCTTC. Its protein product is CASTKGLAGGYNEQFF.

The chain uses TRBV6-5 and TRBJ2-7, with a tentative D call TRBD2 (6 bases). The germline gives CDR1 MNHEY, CDR2 SVGAGI. V was cut by 2 bases and J by 5 bases, with 10 bases left in between. The CDR3 runs to 13 residues. The DNA of the CDR3 is TGTGCCAGCAGTTACCCCGGGGGTGACGAGCAGTACTTC. It encodes CASSYPGGDEQYF.

The chain couples TRBV5-1 to TRBJ2-2; 8 bases align to TRBD1. J was trimmed by 3 bases and V by 3 bases; bases with no gene match: 10. From germline, CDR1 is SGHRS and CDR2 YFSETQ. CDR3 length: 17 residues. This chain's CDR3 is CASSSKQGVVDTGELFF. The CDR3 nucleotides read TGCGCCAGCAGCTCCAAACAGGGGGTTGTCGACACCGGGGAGCTGTTTTTT. The complete variable domain, with remaining parts taken from reference TRBV5-1 and TRBJ2-2, reads KAGVTQTPRYLIKTRGQQVTLSCSPISGHRSVSWYQQTPGQGLQFLFEYFSETQRNKGNFPGRFSGRQFSNSRSEMNVSTLELGDSALYLCASSSKQGVVDTGELFFGEGSRLTVL.

The rearrangement joins TRBV2 to TRBJ2-3; TRBD2 aligns across 11 bases. Losses at the gene ends were 7 bases for V and 5 bases for J; bases not matched to a gene: 5. CDR1 is SNHLY, CDR2 FYNNEI, per germline. CDR3 size: 14 residues. In DNA, the CDR3 is TGTGCCAGCACGGGGCTAGCGGGAGGAGATACGCAGTATTTT. It translates to CASTGLAGGDTQYF.

J is TRBJ1-1 and V is TRBV19; TRBD1 matches 9 bases. Losses at the gene ends were 4 bases for V and 6 bases for J; bases not matched to a gene: 6. Germline assignment: CDR1 LNHDA and CDR2 SQIVND (reference sequence). The CDR3 runs 14 residues. CDR3 nucleotide sequence: TGTGCCAGTAGTAAGGGGACAGGGTCGGCTGAAGCTTTCTTT. Its protein product is CASSKGTGSAEAFF.

The rearrangement uses TRBV11-3 and TRBJ2-2, with D maybe TRBD1 (6 bases). V lost 6 bases and J lost 4, with 12 bases in between. The germline gives CDR1 SGHNT, CDR2 YENEEA. This CDR3 contains 14 residues. The CDR3 spells CASSPTGSTGELFF. The CDR3 nucleotides are TGTGCCAGCAGTCCAACAGGGAGCACCGGGGAGCTGTTTTTT.

CDR3 sequence: CSVLLLAGGGTQYF. CDR3 sequence (DNA): TGCAGCGTTCTCTTACTAGCGGGGGGAGGTACGCAGTATTTT. The rearrangement joins TRBV29-1 to TRBJ2-3; TRBD2 matches at 12 bases. The CDR3 has 14 amino acids. Germline loops: CDR1 SQVTM, CDR2 ANQGSEA. V lost 5 bases, J lost 8 bases, and 8 bases stayed unmatched.

The chain carries TRBV19 and TRBJ1-5; 7 positions match TRBD1. This CDR3 region has 13 residues. Unmatched junction bases numbered 9, after V lost 9 bases and J lost 7 bases. From germline, CDR1 is LNHDA and CDR2 SQIVND (reference sequence). The CDR3 reads CASRGVGWQPQHF. CDR3 nucleotides: TGTGCCAGCAGGGGGGTGGGCTGGCAGCCCCAGCATTTT.

This chain uses TRBV6-1 with TRBJ2-1, with a possible D match to TRBD2 (5 bases). In germline, CDR1 is MNHNS, CDR2 SASEGT. V lost 6 bases and J 8 bases, leaving 17 bases between the germline ends. The CDR3 length is 14 residues. The CDR3 region is CASSALGVADEQFF. CDR3 DNA sequence: TGTGCCAGCAGCGCCCTCGGGGTGGCGGATGAGCAGTTCTTC.